The T cell receptor beta chain described here comes from a study of T-cell memory formation after mild COVID-19. TCRdb re-derived calls from the 5' RACE reads in MiXCR, one entry per CDR3 protein. The sample holds approximately 400,000 distinct CDR3 sequences, about a sixth seen once. This clonotype was recorded many times. The CDR3 extends over 15 amino acids. CDR1 and CDR2 (germline): MNHEY, SVGEGT. J lost 1 base, V lost 6 bases, and 6 bases had no gene match. The J gene is TRBJ2-5, the V gene TRBV6-2 or TRBV6-3, with 9 bases aligning to TRBD2. The receptor was isolated from a man aged 18 to 29 who had mild COVID-19 (a few samples of this study predate the infection). Cell type and time point are not known. The source material was PBMCs or a T cell subset sorted from them (not recorded which). CDR3 residues: CASRRFSGSQETQYF. For the CDR3, the DNA is TGTGCCAGCAGACGATTTAGCGGGAGCCAAGAGACCCAGTACTTC.